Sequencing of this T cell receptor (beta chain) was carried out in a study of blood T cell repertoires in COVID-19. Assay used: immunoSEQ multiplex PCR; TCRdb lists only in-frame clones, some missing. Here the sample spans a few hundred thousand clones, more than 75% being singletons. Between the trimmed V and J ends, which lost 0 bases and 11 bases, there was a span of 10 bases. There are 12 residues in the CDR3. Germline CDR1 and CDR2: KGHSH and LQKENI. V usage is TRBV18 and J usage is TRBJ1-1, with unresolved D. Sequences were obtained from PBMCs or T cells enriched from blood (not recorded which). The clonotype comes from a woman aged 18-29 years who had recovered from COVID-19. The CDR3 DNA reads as TGTGCCAGCTCACCACCGATGGCCACGGCTTTCTTT. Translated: CASSPPMATAFF. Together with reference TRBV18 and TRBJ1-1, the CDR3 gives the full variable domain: NAGVMQNPRHLVRRRGQEARLRCSPMKGHSHVYWYRQLPEEGLKFMVYLQKENIIDESGMPKERFSAEFPKEGPSILRIQQVVRGDSAAYFCASSPPMATAFFGQGTRLTVV.